One and the same sample provided the 3 T cell receptor beta chains below, sequenced in a study of radiotherapy plus CTLA-4 blockade in lung cancer. Sequencing was performed with immunoSEQ multiplex PCR; in TCRdb, only in-frame clones are kept and a portion is missing. The repertoire holds about 67,000 clones, with around 76% as singletons. Here the sequenced sample was peripheral blood, taken from a patient treated with radiotherapy plus ipilimumab. The receptors were gathered from a human donor with non-small cell lung cancer whose response to radiotherapy plus ipilimumab could not be evaluated. Some clones in this sample may be carry-over from other donors' samples.

V is TRBV5-1 and J is TRBJ2-3; 12 nucleotides line up with TRBD2. Germline-derived CDR1 and CDR2 are SGHRS and YFSETQ. The CDR3 is made up of 16 amino acids. The trim removed 5 bases at V and 0 bases at J, leaving 4 bases unmatched. CDR3 sequence reads: CASRPGLAGSTDTQYF. The CDR3 DNA reads as TGCGCCAGCAGACCCGGACTAGCGGGGAGCACAGATACGCAGTATTTT.

The J gene is TRBJ2-5, the V gene TRBV10-2; tentative D call: TRBD2 (5 bases). The CDR3 spans 14 residues. The V end was cut by 7 bases, the J end by 1 base, with 13 bases between. The V gene's germline CDR1 is WSHSY and CDR2 SAAADI. CDR3 bases: TGCGCCAGCAAAGAGGGCGGCCTCCAAGAGACCCAGTACTTC. Translating it yields CASKEGGLQETQYF.

V is TRBV7-2 and J is TRBJ1-6, with D tentatively TRBD1 (6 bases). From germline, CDR1 is SGHTA and CDR2 FQGNSA. Trimming shortened V by 7 bases and J by 7 bases, and 17 bases separated the two germline ends. This CDR3 comprises 15 residues. The CDR3 spells CASTLRRGANSPLHF. The CDR3 DNA follows: TGTGCCAGCACCCTAAGGCGGGGGGCGAATTCACCCCTCCACTTT.